This T cell receptor beta chain was documented in a study of blood T cell repertoires in COVID-19 (TCRdb year 2020). At the level of the whole study: Collaborator samples came from the United States, Italy and Spain and covered acute and convalescent phases of COVID-19. The material from the prospective study consisted of cDNA or gDNA derived from T cells, B-cell-depleted T cells, or PBMCs. Deeply sampled blood TCRbeta repertoires from subjects exposed to, actively infected with, or recovered from COVID-19 were included in the dataset. A freely available public database, intended as a resource for researchers studying the immune response to SARS-CoV-2, is where the repertoires were released. The samples were drawn from the first 160 participants of the ongoing ImmuneRACE study and from 1,254 subjects provided by 6 global collaborators. The sample metadata nearly always contained a de-identified subject ID, COVID-19 status, age in years and sex. Where HLA class I and class II types were available, the types were taken from metadata supplied by the sample provider, not from assay-based typing.

Clipping removes 7 bases from V and 1 base from J, with 6 as the unmatched junction base count. The CDR3 covers 15 residues, taking in both the cysteine and the phenylalanine. The CDR3 DNA has 45 bases and is translated from base 1. CDR1 and CDR2 were assigned from the germline V gene as SNHLY and FYNNEI. On this clone: The antigen this receptor binds is unknown. The input lacks base qualities; no much larger clone sits a single base away.

Each collaborating institution followed its own protocols to collect whole blood in K2EDTA tubes. For TCRbeta analysis, collaborator samples were shipped as frozen whole blood, as isolated PBMCs, or as DNA extracted from either sample type. Paper-wide results and their limitations: How much clinical and demographic metadata was included differed by source and by participant, and the metadata was provided uncurated.

The immunoSEQ Assay, a bias-controlled multiplex PCR, was used to amplify TCRbeta CDR3 regions from genomic DNA. Turning to the authors' computational methods: The number of nucleated cells in each sample was estimated from the amplification of reference gene primers within the assay. Sequence reads were collapsed and filtered to measure the absolute abundance of every unique TCRbeta CDR3 rearrangement. For each sample, productive Simpson clonality was calculated as the square root of Simpson's diversity index over productive rearrangements. TCRdb re-hosts the immuneACCESS table, in-frame sequences only. Its copies lack some clones; in the studies checked, an unresolved V gene accounts for under half of them, and the cause for the rest is not known. V and J calls and clone size are given by that table; D and trimming were obtained from the DNA. The sample yields around 150,000 clones; around 83% were counted once. Clones ranked in the top ten supply 0.99% of the sample.

The sample was peripheral blood. The rearranged chain carries TRBV2 and TRBJ2-1; 8 central nucleotides agree with TRBD2. This receptor was obtained from a man aged 18 to 29 with acute or convalescent COVID-19. The DNA reads TGTGCCAGCACCCCCCAGCGGGGGTCCTACAATGAGCAGTTCTTC. Its amino acids are CASTPQRGSYNEQFF.